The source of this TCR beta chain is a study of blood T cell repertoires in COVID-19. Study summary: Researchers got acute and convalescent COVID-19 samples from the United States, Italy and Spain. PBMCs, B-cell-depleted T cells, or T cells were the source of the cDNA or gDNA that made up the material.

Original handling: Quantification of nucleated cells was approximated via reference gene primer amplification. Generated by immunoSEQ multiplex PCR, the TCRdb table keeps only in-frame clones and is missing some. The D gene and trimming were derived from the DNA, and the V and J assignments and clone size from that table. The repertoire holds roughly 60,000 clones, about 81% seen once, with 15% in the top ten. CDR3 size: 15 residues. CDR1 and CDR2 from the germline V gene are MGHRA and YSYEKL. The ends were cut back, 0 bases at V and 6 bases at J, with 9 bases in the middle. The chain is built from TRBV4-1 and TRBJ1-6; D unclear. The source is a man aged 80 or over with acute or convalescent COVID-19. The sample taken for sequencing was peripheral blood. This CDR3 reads CASSQDRGGNSPLHF. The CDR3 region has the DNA TGCGCCAGCAGCCAAGATCGGGGAGGTAATTCACCCCTCCACTTT.